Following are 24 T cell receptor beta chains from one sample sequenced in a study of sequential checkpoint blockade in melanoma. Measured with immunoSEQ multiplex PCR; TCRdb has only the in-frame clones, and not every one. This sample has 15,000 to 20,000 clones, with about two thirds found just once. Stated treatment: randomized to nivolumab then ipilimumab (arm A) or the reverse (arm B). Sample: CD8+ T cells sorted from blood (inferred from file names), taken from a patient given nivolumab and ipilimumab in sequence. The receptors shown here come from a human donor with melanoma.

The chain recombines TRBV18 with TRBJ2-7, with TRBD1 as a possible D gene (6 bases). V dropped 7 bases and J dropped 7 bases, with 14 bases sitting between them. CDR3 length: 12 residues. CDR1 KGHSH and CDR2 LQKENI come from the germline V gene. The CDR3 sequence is CASYLGALEQYF. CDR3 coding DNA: TGTGCCAGCTATTTGGGGGCGCTTGAGCAGTACTTC.

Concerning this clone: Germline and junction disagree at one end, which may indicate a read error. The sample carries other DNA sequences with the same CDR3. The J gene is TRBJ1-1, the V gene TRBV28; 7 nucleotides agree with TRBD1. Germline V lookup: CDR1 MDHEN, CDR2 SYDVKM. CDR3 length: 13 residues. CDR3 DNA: TGTGCTAGCAGTTTGACAGGGCGTACTGAAGCTTTCTTT. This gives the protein CASSLTGRTEAFF.

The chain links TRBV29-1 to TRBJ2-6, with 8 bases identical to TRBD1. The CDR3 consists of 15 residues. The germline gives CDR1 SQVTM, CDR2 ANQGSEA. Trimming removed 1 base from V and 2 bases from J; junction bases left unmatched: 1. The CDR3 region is CSVEGTGTGANVLTF. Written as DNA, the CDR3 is TGCAGCGTTGAAGGGACAGGGACTGGGGCCAACGTCCTGACTTTC.

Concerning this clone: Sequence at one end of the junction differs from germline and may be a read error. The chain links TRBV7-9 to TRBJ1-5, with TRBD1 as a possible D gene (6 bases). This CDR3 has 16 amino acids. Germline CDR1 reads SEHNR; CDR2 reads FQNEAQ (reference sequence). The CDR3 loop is CVSSQVGQISNQPQHF. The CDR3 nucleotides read TGTGTCAGCAGCCAGGTGGGACAAATCAGCAATCAGCCCCAGCATTTT.

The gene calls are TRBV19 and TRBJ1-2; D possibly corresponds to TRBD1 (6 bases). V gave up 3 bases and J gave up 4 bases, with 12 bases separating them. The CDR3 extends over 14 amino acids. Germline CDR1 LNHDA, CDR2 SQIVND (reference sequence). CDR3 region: CASSMGGGTYGYTF. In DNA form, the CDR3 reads TGTGCCAGTAGTATGGGGGGGGGCACCTATGGCTACACCTTC.

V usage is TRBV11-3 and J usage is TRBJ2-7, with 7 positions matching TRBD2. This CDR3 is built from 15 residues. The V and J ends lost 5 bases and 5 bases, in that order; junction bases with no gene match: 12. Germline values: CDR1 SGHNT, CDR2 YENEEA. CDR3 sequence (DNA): TGTGCCAGCAGCCCGACCGGCGGGAGTAGAAACGAGCAGTACTTC. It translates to CASSPTGGSRNEQYF.

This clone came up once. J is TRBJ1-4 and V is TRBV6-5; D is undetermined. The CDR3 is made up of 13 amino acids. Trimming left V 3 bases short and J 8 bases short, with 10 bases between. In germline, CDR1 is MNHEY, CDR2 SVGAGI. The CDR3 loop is CASSYDLEEKLFF. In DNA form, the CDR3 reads TGTGCCAGCAGTTATGACCTGGAGGAAAAACTGTTTTTT.

The CDR3 sequence: CASSLRTGGAYGYTF. CDR3 nucleotides: TGTGCCAGCAGTTTAAGGACAGGGGGCGCCTATGGCTACACCTTC. The chain carries TRBV27 and TRBJ1-2, with 11 bases that match TRBD1. Unmatched junction bases numbered 3, after V lost 2 bases and J lost 4 bases. The germline CDR1 and CDR2 sequences are MNHEY and SMNVEV (reference sequence). The CDR3 spans 15 residues.

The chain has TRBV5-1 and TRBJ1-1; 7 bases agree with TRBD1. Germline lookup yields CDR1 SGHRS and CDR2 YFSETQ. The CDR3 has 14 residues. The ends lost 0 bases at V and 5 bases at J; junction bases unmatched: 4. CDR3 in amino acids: CASSLDRGATEAFF. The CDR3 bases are TGCGCCAGCAGCTTGGACAGGGGTGCTACTGAAGCTTTCTTT.

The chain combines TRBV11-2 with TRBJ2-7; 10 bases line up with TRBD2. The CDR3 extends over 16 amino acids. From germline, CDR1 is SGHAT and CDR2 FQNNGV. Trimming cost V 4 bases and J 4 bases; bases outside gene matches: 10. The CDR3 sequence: CASSSPGGLASYEQYF. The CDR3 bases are TGTGCCAGCAGCTCCCCGGGGGGACTAGCGTCGTACGAGCAGTACTTC.

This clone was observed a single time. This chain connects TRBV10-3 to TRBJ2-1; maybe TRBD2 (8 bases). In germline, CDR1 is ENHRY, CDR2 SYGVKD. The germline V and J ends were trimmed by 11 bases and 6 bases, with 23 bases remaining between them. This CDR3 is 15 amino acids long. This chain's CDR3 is CAFSGGLGASNEQFF. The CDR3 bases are TGTGCCTTCTCAGGGGGACTAGGGGCTAGCAATGAGCAGTTCTTC.

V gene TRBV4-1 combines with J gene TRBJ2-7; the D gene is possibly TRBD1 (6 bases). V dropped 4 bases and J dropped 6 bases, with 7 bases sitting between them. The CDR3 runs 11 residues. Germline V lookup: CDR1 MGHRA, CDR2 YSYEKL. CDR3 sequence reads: CASSLGGEQYF. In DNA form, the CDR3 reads TGCGCCAGCAGCCTAGGGGGCGAGCAGTACTTC.

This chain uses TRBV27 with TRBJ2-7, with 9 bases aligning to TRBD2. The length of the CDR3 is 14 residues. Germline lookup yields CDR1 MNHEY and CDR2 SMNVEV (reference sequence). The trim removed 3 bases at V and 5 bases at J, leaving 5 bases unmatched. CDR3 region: CASSFGTSSDEQYF. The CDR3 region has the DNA TGTGCCAGCAGTTTCGGGACTAGCAGCGACGAGCAGTACTTC.

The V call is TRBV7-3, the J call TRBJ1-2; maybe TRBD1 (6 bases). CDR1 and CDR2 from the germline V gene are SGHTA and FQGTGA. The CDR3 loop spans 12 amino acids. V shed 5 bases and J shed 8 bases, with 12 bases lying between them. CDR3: CASSDTGYGYTF. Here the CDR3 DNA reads TGTGCCAGCAGCGATACAGGGTACGGCTACACCTTC. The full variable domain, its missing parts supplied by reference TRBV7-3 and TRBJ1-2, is GAGVSQTPSNKVTEKGKYVELRCDPISGHTALYWYRQSLGQGPEFLIYFQGTGAADDSGLPNDRFFAVRPEGSVSTLKIQRTERGDSAVYLCASSDTGYGYTFGSGTRLTVV.

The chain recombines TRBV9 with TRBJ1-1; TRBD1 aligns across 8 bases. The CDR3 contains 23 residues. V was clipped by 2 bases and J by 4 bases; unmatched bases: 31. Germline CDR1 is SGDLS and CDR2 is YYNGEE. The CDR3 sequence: CASSVLPFPTGGREEHFGTEAFF. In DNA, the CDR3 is TGTGCCAGCAGCGTCCTCCCCTTCCCTACAGGGGGACGAGAGGAACACTTCGGCACTGAAGCTTTCTTT.

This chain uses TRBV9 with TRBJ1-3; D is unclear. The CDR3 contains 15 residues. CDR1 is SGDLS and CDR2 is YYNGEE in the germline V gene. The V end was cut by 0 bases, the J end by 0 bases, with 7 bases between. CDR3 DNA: TGTGCCAGCAGCGTAGACCAGTTCTCTGGAAACACCATATATTTT. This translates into CASSVDQFSGNTIYF.

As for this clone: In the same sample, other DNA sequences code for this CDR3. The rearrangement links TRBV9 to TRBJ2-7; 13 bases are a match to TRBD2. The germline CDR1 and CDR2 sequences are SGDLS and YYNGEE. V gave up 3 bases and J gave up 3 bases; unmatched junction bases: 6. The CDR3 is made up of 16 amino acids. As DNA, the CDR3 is TGTGCCAGCAGCGCAGGACTAGCGGGAGTGGGCTACGAGCAGTACTTC. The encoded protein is CASSAGLAGVGYEQYF.

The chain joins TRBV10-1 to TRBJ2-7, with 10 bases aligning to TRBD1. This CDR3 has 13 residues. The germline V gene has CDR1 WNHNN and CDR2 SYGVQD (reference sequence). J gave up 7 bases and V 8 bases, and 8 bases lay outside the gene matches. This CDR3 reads CASSGTGAWEQYF. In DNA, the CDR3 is TGCGCCAGCTCAGGGACAGGGGCTTGGGAGCAGTACTTC.

The CDR3 here is CASSPGVVPHSYEQYF. CDR3 bases: TGTGCCAGCAGCCCCGGGGTAGTTCCCCACTCCTACGAGCAGTACTTC. V and J are TRBV7-9 and TRBJ2-7, with D perhaps TRBD2 (5 bases). CDR3 length equals 16 residues. Deletions cut 5 bases from V and 0 bases from J, with 17 bases between. The germline V gene has CDR1 SEHNR and CDR2 FQNEAQ (reference sequence).

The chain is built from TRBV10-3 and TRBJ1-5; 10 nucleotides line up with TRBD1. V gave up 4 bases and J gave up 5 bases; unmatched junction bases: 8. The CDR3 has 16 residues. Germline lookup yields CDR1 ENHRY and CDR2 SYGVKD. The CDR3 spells CAISAVGQGIDQPQHF. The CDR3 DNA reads TGTGCCATCAGTGCAGTGGGACAGGGGATCGATCAGCCCCAGCATTTT.

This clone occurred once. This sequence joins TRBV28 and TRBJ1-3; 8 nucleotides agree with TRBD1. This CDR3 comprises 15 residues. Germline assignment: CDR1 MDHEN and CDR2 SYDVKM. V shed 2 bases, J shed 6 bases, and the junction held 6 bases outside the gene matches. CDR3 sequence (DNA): TGTGCCAGCAGTTTAACTAGGGACAGGCAAAACACCATATATTTT. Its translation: CASSLTRDRQNTIYF.

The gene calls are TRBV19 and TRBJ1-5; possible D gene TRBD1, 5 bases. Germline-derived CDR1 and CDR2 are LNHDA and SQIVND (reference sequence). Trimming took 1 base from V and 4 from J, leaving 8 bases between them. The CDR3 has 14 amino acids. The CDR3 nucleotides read TGTGCCAGTAGTATAGCGACAGCGAATCAGCCCCAGCATTTT. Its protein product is CASSIATANQPQHF.

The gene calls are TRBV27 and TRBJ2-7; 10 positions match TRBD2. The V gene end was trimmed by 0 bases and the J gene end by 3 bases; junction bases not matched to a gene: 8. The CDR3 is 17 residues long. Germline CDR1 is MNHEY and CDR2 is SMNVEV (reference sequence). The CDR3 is CASSLSGELAGHYEQYF. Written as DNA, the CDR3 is TGTGCCAGCAGTTTATCGGGTGAACTAGCGGGACACTACGAGCAGTACTTC.

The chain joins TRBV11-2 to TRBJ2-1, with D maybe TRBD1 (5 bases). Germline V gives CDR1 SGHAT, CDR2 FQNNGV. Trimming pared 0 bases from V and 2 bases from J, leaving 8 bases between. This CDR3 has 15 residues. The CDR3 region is CASSLEIRAYNEQFF. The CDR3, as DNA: TGTGCCAGCAGCTTAGAGATCAGGGCCTACAATGAGCAGTTCTTC. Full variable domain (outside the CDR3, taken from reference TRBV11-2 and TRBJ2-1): EAGVAQSPRYKIIEKRQSVAFWCNPISGHATLYWYQQILGQGPKLLIQFQNNGVVDDSQLPKDRFSAERLKGVDSTLKIQPAKLEDSAVYLCASSLEIRAYNEQFFGPGTRLTVL.